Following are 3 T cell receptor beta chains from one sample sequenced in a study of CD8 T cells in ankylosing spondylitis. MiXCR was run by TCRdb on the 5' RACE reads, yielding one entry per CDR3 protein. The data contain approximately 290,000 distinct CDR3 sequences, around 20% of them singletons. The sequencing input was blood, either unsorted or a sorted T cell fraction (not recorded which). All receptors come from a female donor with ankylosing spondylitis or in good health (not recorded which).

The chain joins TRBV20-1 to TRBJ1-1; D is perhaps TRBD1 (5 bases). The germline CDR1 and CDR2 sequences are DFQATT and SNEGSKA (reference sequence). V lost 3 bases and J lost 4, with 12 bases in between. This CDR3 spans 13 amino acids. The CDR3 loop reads CSARRGSGTEAFF. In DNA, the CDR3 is TGCAGTGCTAGGAGGGGATCGGGCACTGAAGCTTTCTTT.

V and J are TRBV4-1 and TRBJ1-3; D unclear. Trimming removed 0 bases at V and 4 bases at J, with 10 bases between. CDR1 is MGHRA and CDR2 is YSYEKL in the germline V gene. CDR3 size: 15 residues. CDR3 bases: TGCGCCAGCAGCCAAGAACCCACTTACGGAAACACCATATATTTT. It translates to CASSQEPTYGNTIYF.

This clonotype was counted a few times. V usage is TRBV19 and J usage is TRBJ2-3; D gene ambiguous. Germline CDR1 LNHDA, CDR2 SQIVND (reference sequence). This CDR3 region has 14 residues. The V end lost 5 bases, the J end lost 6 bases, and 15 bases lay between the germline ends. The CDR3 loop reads CASSFNRKWDTQYF. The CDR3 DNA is TGTGCCAGTAGTTTCAACCGAAAATGGGATACGCAGTATTTT.